This is a list of T cell receptor beta chains from one sample in a study of T cells in Graves' hyperthyroidism and ophthalmopathy. Each CDR3 protein gets one entry after TCRdb re-called the multiplex PCR reads with MiXCR. The profile shows 550,000 to 600,000 distinct CDR3 sequences, approximately 44% of them singletons. Sequences were obtained from peripheral blood or thyroid tissue (not recorded which). The receptors stem from an adult woman with Graves' disease, either hyperthyroidism or ophthalmopathy (not recorded which). The CDR3 runs from the conserved cysteine through the conserved F or W. A D gene is named only where the DNA matches it firmly. Clone sizes are given selectively: once, few, many, or a class where the clone is expanded.

d_call	v_call	clone_size	j_call	cdr3_aa	cdr3_nt
.	TRBV11-2	many	TRBJ2-7	CASSLPRGDEQYF	TGTGCCAGCAGCTTACCCCGGGGCGACGAGCAGTACTTC
.	TRBV12-3/TRBV12-4	many	TRBJ1-1	CASSFGKTEAFF	TGTGCCAGCAGTTTCGGTAAGACTGAAGCTTTCTTT
.	TRBV7-9	.	TRBJ2-7	CASSQRGAGTTSYEQYF	TGTGCCAGCAGCCAACGGGGGGCAGGGACGACCTCCTACGAGCAGTACTTC
TRBD2	TRBV4-1	many	TRBJ2-7	CASSQSTSGTYEQYF	TGCGCCAGCAGCCAAAGCACTAGCGGGACCTACGAGCAGTACTTC
TRBD1	TRBV2	.	TRBJ1-1	CASRDDRVRATEAFF	TGTGCCAGCAGAGATGACAGGGTGAGGGCCACTGAAGCTTTCTTT
TRBD1	TRBV7-2	.	TRBJ1-5	CASTSGQAINQPQHF	TGTGCCAGCACCTCTGGACAGGCGATAAATCAGCCCCAGCATTTT
.	TRBV7-3	many	TRBJ1-6	CASSLSRGSPLHF	TGTGCCAGCAGCTTATCTAGGGGTTCACCCCTCCACTTT
.	TRBV20-1	many	TRBJ2-5	CSAREGREETQYF	TGCAGTGCTAGAGAGGGCAGAGAAGAGACCCAGTACTTC
.	TRBV18	.	TRBJ1-4	CASSPEVINEKLFF	TGTGCCAGCTCACCAGAGGTCATTAATGAAAAACTGTTTTTT
.	TRBV20-1	few	TRBJ1-5	CSAMLGAGNQPQHF	TGCAGTGCTATGCTGGGGGCAGGCAATCAGCCCCAGCATTTT
.	TRBV20-1	.	TRBJ2-7	CSATSGDEQYF	TGCAGTGCTACTTCGGGCGACGAGCAGTACTTC
TRBD1	TRBV20-1	.	TRBJ1-1	CSARDTGTVGNTETFF	TGCAGTGCTAGAGATACCGGGACAGTAGGTAACACTGAAACTTTCTTT
.	TRBV29-1	.	TRBJ2-5	CSGMWGKTQYF	TGCAGTGGAATGTGGGGAAAGACCCAGTACTTC
.	TRBV19	.	TRBJ1-4	CASARRGEKLFF	TGTGCCAGTGCCCGGAGGGGTGAAAAACTGTTTTTT
TRBD2	TRBV10-3	.	TRBJ2-7	CATLGGRASEQYF	TGTGCCACCCTGGGCGGGAGGGCTAGTGAGCAGTACTTC
.	TRBV7-2	few	TRBJ1-1	CASSSRRGGDTEAFF	TGTGCCAGCAGTTCTCGCAGGGGTGGAGACACTGAAGCTTTCTTT
TRBD1	TRBV10-3	many	TRBJ1-2	CAITETRDRGSHGYTF	TGTGCCATCACTGAGACCCGGGACAGGGGTTCTCATGGCTACACCTTC
.	TRBV20-1	.	TRBJ1-1	CSAREGENTEAFF	TGCAGTGCTAGAGAGGGGGAGAACACTGAAGCTTTCTTT
TRBD1	TRBV29-1	.	TRBJ2-3	CSAPGTADTQYF	TGCAGCGCCCCTGGGACAGCAGATACGCAGTATTTT
.	TRBV19	few	TRBJ2-7	CASSTGLLTYEQYF	TGTGCCAGTAGTACCGGACTACTCACCTACGAGCAGTACTTC
TRBD2	TRBV6-5	.	TRBJ2-1	CATGGLYYNEQFF	TGTGCCACCGGGGGACTATACTACAATGAGCAGTTCTTC
.	TRBV6-5	many	TRBJ2-7	CASRQGPEQYF	TGTGCCAGCAGGCAGGGGCCCGAGCAGTACTTC
.	TRBV7-9	many	TRBJ1-2	CASSSDKRGYTF	TGTGCCAGCAGCTCGGACAAGCGAGGCTACACCTTC
.	TRBV12-3/TRBV12-4	many	TRBJ1-2	CASRRSPNYGYTF	TGTGCCAGCAGGCGTTCTCCAAACTATGGCTACACCTTC
TRBD1	TRBV20-1	.	TRBJ1-2	CSASLTGQPYGYTF	TGCAGTGCTAGCCTGACGGGACAGCCCTATGGCTACACCTTC
.	TRBV24-1	.	TRBJ1-2	CATSDSAGYGYTF	TGTGCCACCAGTGATTCGGCGGGCTATGGCTACACCTTC
.	TRBV29-1	.	TRBJ2-5	CSVGRETQYF	TGCAGCGTTGGGCGAGAGACCCAGTACTTC
.	TRBV10-3	once	TRBJ1-2	CAIGPNYGYTF	TGTGCCATCGGACCCAACTATGGCTACACCTTC
.	TRBV4-1	many	TRBJ1-5	CASSQVSENQPQHF	TGCGCCAGCAGCCAAGTATCCGAAAATCAGCCCCAGCATTTT
.	TRBV2	many	TRBJ1-5	CASSYRDTYQPQHF	TGTGCCAGCAGTTACCGGGACACTTATCAGCCCCAGCATTTT
.	TRBV9	many	TRBJ2-2	CASSVDGGTGELFF	TGTGCCAGCAGCGTAGACGGGGGAACCGGGGAGCTGTTTTTT
.	TRBV9	many	TRBJ1-2	CASSPRRVGGGYTF	TGTGCCAGCAGCCCCCGCAGGGTCGGGGGTGGCTACACCTTC
TRBD1	TRBV20-1	.	TRBJ2-7	CSARTVGTGYEQYF	TGCAGTGCTCGGACGGTCGGGACAGGCTACGAGCAGTACTTC
.	TRBV2	.	TRBJ1-2	CASSESGGYGYTF	TGTGCCAGCAGTGAAAGCGGTGGTTATGGCTACACCTTC
.	TRBV9	.	TRBJ1-6	CASSPRLAAESPLHF	TGTGCCAGCAGCCCCCGACTTGCGGCCGAATCACCCCTCCACTTT
.	TRBV6-1	.	TRBJ2-5	CASSEVGGMETQYF	TGTGCCAGCAGTGAAGTAGGGGGTATGGAGACCCAGTACTTC
TRBD1	TRBV7-9	many	TRBJ1-2	CASSSRGQLYGYTF	TGTGCCAGCAGCTCACGGGGACAGCTCTATGGCTACACCTTC
.	TRBV7-9	many	TRBJ2-7	CASSAPGASYEQYF	TGTGCCAGCAGCGCGCCAGGGGCCTCCTACGAGCAGTACTTC
.	TRBV24-1	once	TRBJ1-5	CARGPSADQPQHF	TGTGCTCGGGGACCTTCGGCGGATCAGCCCCAGCATTTT
.	TRBV6-5	many	TRBJ2-7	CASSYSLEDVRGGWYEQYF	TGTGCCAGCAGTTACTCGTTGGAGGACGTGCGGGGAGGTTGGTACGAGCAGTACTTC
.	TRBV7-9	once	TRBJ1-5	CASSRLGGSNQPQHF	TGTGCCAGCAGCCGCCTCGGCGGTAGCAATCAGCCCCAGCATTTT
.	TRBV7-8	.	TRBJ1-2	CASSHYRGDGYTF	TGTGCCAGCAGTCACTATCGCGGGGACGGCTACACCTTC
.	TRBV7-6	.	TRBJ1-6	CASRLTSGEDLHF	TGTGCCAGCAGACTTACTAGTGGAGAGGACCTCCACTTT
TRBD2	TRBV29-1	.	TRBJ2-5	CSNSGKETQYF	TGCAGTAATAGCGGGAAGGAGACCCAGTACTTC
.	TRBV27	.	TRBJ1-1	CASSSAGAAATGNLF	TGTGCCAGCAGTTCCGCAGGGGCGGCCGCAACGGGAAATCTCTTT
.	TRBV7-9	.	TRBJ2-1	CAGSSSWGEQFF	TGTGCCGGCAGCTCCTCTTGGGGTGAGCAGTTCTTC
.	TRBV20-1	many	TRBJ2-5	CSARRSGSRETQYF	TGCAGTGCTAGAAGGTCCGGGAGCCGAGAGACCCAGTACTTC
.	TRBV20-1	.	TRBJ1-5	CSAQEQGPNQPQHF	TGCAGTGCTCAGGAACAGGGTCCCAATCAGCCCCAGCATTTT
.	TRBV5-6	many	TRBJ1-2	CASSFGWTSYGYTF	TGTGCCAGCAGCTTCGGATGGACAAGCTATGGCTACACCTTC
TRBD2	TRBV6-5	.	TRBJ2-7	CASSYGLAGPIRNYEQYF	TGTGCCAGCAGTTACGGACTAGCGGGACCTATACGGAACTACGAGCAGTACTTC
.	TRBV19	few	TRBJ1-2	CASMTGLYGYTF	TGTGCCAGTATGACAGGCCTCTATGGCTACACCTTC
TRBD1	TRBV29-1	few	TRBJ1-1	CSVAQGDTEAFF	TGCAGCGTTGCCCAGGGGGACACTGAAGCTTTCTTT
.	TRBV27	.	TRBJ1-6	CASSQLQGIGNSPLHF	TGTGCCAGCAGCCAACTCCAGGGGATAGGAAATTCACCCCTCCACTTT
.	TRBV7-8	.	TRBJ2-3	CASSPRSGYGLDTQYF	TGTGCCAGCAGCCCCCGATCGGGGTACGGTTTGGATACGCAGTATTTT
.	TRBV2	many	TRBJ1-2	CASSGALTVPYGYTF	TGTGCCAGCAGTGGGGCCTTGACAGTCCCCTATGGCTACACCTTC
.	TRBV20-1	many	TRBJ2-5	CSATAIQETQYF	TGCAGTGCTACAGCGATACAAGAGACCCAGTACTTC
.	TRBV25-1	.	TRBJ2-1	CASSESLSYNEQFF	TGTGCCAGCAGTGAATCCCTTTCCTACAATGAGCAGTTCTTC
TRBD2	TRBV11-2	many	TRBJ2-7	CASSPTLAGVGEQYF	TGTGCCAGCAGCCCAACACTAGCGGGAGTGGGGGAGCAGTACTTC
.	TRBV7-9	many	TRBJ2-7	CASSLAMGQYF	TGTGCCAGCAGCTTAGCGATGGGGCAGTACTTC